The present entry profiles one T cell receptor beta chain with its context. What it binds is not known. These data belong to a study of identical twins. Study outcomes and limitations: Modelling approaches yielded underestimates of out-of-frame TCR alpha sharing between monozygotic twins.

Trimming cost V 9 bases and J 3 bases, with 12 bases left between them. Germline V gene data show CDR1 as SGHTS and CDR2 as YDEGEE. This CDR3 has 12 amino acids. One entry per CDR3 protein, called by TCRdb with MiXCR from the 5' RACE reads. The repertoire consists of approximately 500,000 distinct CDR3 sequences, with approximately 24% occurring once and the leading ten covering about 3%. The same sample was also used in a study of T cells expressing NK-cell markers. From that report: An anti-gamma-delta TCR antibody was added in several experiments. It restricted sorting to alpha-beta TCR-expressing T cells. Dominant NKG2C+ clonotypes made up about 1.0-7.0% of CD8+ T cells in a handful of donors.

This clonotype was sampled from a woman between 18 and 30 years old in good health. The sample taken for sequencing was CD4+ T cells sorted from blood. The J gene is TRBJ1-2, the V gene TRBV5-8; weak D call: TRBD1 (5 bases). The CDR3 DNA is TGTGCCATCCCGGGACCCTACTATGGCTACACCTTC. This codes for CAIPGPYYGYTF.